These T cell receptor beta chains were read from a single sample in a study of CD8 T cells in ankylosing spondylitis. TCRdb reprocessed the 5' RACE reads with MiXCR, giving one entry per CDR3 protein. The sample lists about 500,000 distinct CDR3 sequences, about an eighth occurring once. The sample consisted of blood, either unsorted or a sorted T cell fraction (not recorded which). These receptors all come from a male donor with ankylosing spondylitis. The CDR3 runs from the conserved cysteine through the conserved F or W. D genes are given only for firm matches. The listing skips clone size in some rows; elsewhere it reads once, few, many or a size class.

abundance: few
v_gene: TRBV5-8
d_gene: -
len: 16
j_gene: TRBJ2-7
CDR3aa: CASSSYVLLKTDEQYF
CDR3nt: TGTGCCAGCAGCTCATACGTCCTGCTTAAAACGGACGAGCAGTACTTC

abundance: few
v_gene: TRBV5-5
d_gene: TRBD1
len: 13
j_gene: TRBJ2-3
CDR3aa: CASSYTGGDTQYF
CDR3nt: TGTGCCAGCAGCTATACAGGGGGAGATACGCAGTATTTT

abundance: -
v_gene: TRBV7-7
d_gene: TRBD2
len: 15
j_gene: TRBJ2-7
CDR3aa: CASSPRLALSYEQYF
CDR3nt: TGTGCCAGCAGCCCTAGACTAGCCCTCTCCTACGAGCAGTACTTC

abundance: many
v_gene: TRBV6-1
d_gene: TRBD1
len: 15
j_gene: TRBJ1-4
CDR3aa: CASRGGQGWDEKLFF
CDR3nt: TGTGCCAGCAGGGGAGGACAGGGATGGGACGAAAAACTGTTTTTT

abundance: many
v_gene: TRBV5-1
d_gene: TRBD1
len: 14
j_gene: TRBJ2-1
CDR3aa: CASSLGQGIDEQFF
CDR3nt: TGCGCCAGCAGCCTTGGACAGGGAATCGATGAGCAGTTCTTC

abundance: -
v_gene: TRBV20-1
d_gene: TRBD2
len: 16
j_gene: TRBJ2-5
CDR3aa: CCARDLGGRARETQYF
CDR3nt: TGCTGCGCTAGAGATCTTGGCGGGAGGGCCCGGGAGACCCAGTACTTC

abundance: few
v_gene: TRBV6-1
d_gene: TRBD1
len: 15
j_gene: TRBJ1-5
CDR3aa: CASSGQGSGNQPQHF
CDR3nt: TGTGCCAGCAGCGGACAGGGGAGTGGCAATCAGCCCCAGCATTTT

abundance: -
v_gene: TRBV3-1
d_gene: -
len: 16
j_gene: TRBJ2-1
CDR3aa: CASSQADGSSYNEQFF
CDR3nt: TGTGCCAGCAGCCAAGCTGACGGGAGTTCCTACAATGAGCAGTTCTTC

abundance: few
v_gene: TRBV2
d_gene: TRBD2
len: 14
j_gene: TRBJ2-1
CDR3aa: CASRREGVYNEQFF
CDR3nt: TGTGCCAGCAGACGGGAGGGAGTTTACAATGAGCAGTTCTTC

abundance: -
v_gene: TRBV24-1
d_gene: -
len: 13
j_gene: TRBJ1-1
CDR3aa: CATSRGWNTEAFF
CDR3nt: TGTGCCACCAGTAGGGGATGGAACACTGAAGCTTTCTTT

abundance: -
v_gene: TRBV27
d_gene: -
len: 15
j_gene: TRBJ2-3
CDR3aa: CASSHTVSSTDTQYF
CDR3nt: TGTGCCAGCAGTCACACAGTATCTAGCACAGATACGCAGTATTTT

abundance: -
v_gene: TRBV18
d_gene: -
len: 15
j_gene: TRBJ1-1
CDR3aa: CASSPSGFSYTEAFF
CDR3nt: TGTGCCAGCTCACCATCGGGTTTTTCGTACACTGAAGCTTTCTTT

abundance: -
v_gene: TRBV4-2
d_gene: TRBD2
len: 19
j_gene: TRBJ2-3
CDR3aa: CASSQEGLAGGPGTDTQYF
CDR3nt: TGTGCCAGCAGCCAAGAGGGACTAGCGGGAGGACCCGGCACAGATACGCAGTATTTT

abundance: many
v_gene: TRBV7-2
d_gene: -
len: 16
j_gene: TRBJ1-3
CDR3aa: CASSLSGTSGGNTIYF
CDR3nt: TGTGCCAGCAGCTTATCTGGGACCTCAGGTGGAAACACCATATATTTT

abundance: -
v_gene: TRBV20-1
d_gene: -
len: 15
j_gene: TRBJ2-1
CDR3aa: CSARRGVGIYNEQFF
CDR3nt: TGCAGTGCTAGGAGGGGGGTCGGGATATACAATGAGCAGTTCTTC

abundance: many
v_gene: TRBV24-1
d_gene: -
len: 16
j_gene: TRBJ2-1
CDR3aa: CATSDLASSFLDEQFF
CDR3nt: TGTGCCACCAGTGATTTAGCTAGCAGCTTTTTGGATGAGCAGTTCTTC

abundance: -
v_gene: TRBV5-1
d_gene: -
len: 16
j_gene: TRBJ2-7
CDR3aa: CASSFGLVGAYYEQYF
CDR3nt: TGCGCCAGCAGCTTCGGTCTAGTGGGAGCCTACTACGAGCAGTACTTC

abundance: few
v_gene: TRBV9
d_gene: TRBD2
len: 16
j_gene: TRBJ2-1
CDR3aa: CASSVLGAGGNNEQFF
CDR3nt: TGTGCCAGCAGCGTACTCGGAGCGGGAGGAAACAATGAGCAGTTCTTC

abundance: -
v_gene: TRBV5-6
d_gene: -
len: 14
j_gene: TRBJ1-4
CDR3aa: CASSLASPEEKLFF
CDR3nt: TGTGCCAGCAGCTTGGCCTCCCCCGAGGAAAAACTGTTTTTT

abundance: few
v_gene: TRBV27
d_gene: -
len: 13
j_gene: TRBJ2-1
CDR3aa: CASSIRQLNEQFF
CDR3nt: TGTGCCAGCAGTATTCGACAGCTTAATGAGCAGTTCTTC

abundance: few
v_gene: TRBV15
d_gene: -
len: 16
j_gene: TRBJ1-1
CDR3aa: CATKPLGGAPNTEAFF
CDR3nt: TGTGCCACCAAGCCCTTAGGGGGGGCCCCGAACACTGAAGCTTTCTTT

abundance: -
v_gene: TRBV12-3/TRBV12-4
d_gene: TRBD1
len: 16
j_gene: TRBJ2-1
CDR3aa: CASSSRLTGYGSEQFF
CDR3nt: TGTGCCAGCAGCTCACGCCTGACAGGGTATGGAAGTGAGCAGTTCTTC

abundance: -
v_gene: TRBV10-1
d_gene: TRBD2
len: 14
j_gene: TRBJ2-1
CDR3aa: CATTGLAGEGEQFF
CDR3nt: TGCGCCACCACAGGACTAGCGGGAGAAGGGGAGCAGTTCTTC

abundance: -
v_gene: TRBV3-1
d_gene: -
len: 13
j_gene: TRBJ2-1
CDR3aa: CASSRHLSNEQFF
CDR3nt: TGTGCCAGCAGCCGCCATCTATCCAATGAGCAGTTCTTC

abundance: -
v_gene: TRBV21-1
d_gene: -
len: 16
j_gene: TRBJ1-6
CDR3aa: CASDPSRAEYNSPLHF
CDR3nt: TGTGCCAGCGACCCAAGTCGGGCGGAATATAATTCACCCCTCCACTTT

abundance: -
v_gene: TRBV4-1
d_gene: TRBD1
len: 17
j_gene: TRBJ2-3
CDR3aa: CASSQVAGTGRTDTQYF
CDR3nt: TGCGCCAGCAGCCAAGTCGCCGGGACAGGGCGCACAGATACGCAGTATTTT

abundance: -
v_gene: TRBV25-1
d_gene: -
len: 14
j_gene: TRBJ2-7
CDR3aa: CASSDREAYYEQYF
CDR3nt: TGTGCCAGCAGTGATCGCGAAGCCTACTACGAGCAGTACTTC

abundance: -
v_gene: TRBV3-1
d_gene: -
len: 16
j_gene: TRBJ2-1
CDR3aa: CASSQPYIATYNEQFF
CDR3nt: TGTGCCAGCAGCCAACCCTATATCGCTACCTACAATGAGCAGTTCTTC

abundance: few
v_gene: TRBV27
d_gene: -
len: 15
j_gene: TRBJ2-2
CDR3aa: CASSLSSGKTGELFF
CDR3nt: TGTGCCAGCAGTTTATCTAGCGGCAAAACCGGGGAGCTGTTTTTT

abundance: -
v_gene: TRBV20-1
d_gene: TRBD2
len: 14
j_gene: TRBJ2-7
CDR3aa: CSAREIAGSYEQYF
CDR3nt: TGCAGTGCTAGGGAAATAGCGGGGTCCTACGAGCAGTACTTC

abundance: many
v_gene: TRBV10-2
d_gene: -
len: 13
j_gene: TRBJ2-1
CDR3aa: CASNRDLYNEQFF
CDR3nt: TGCGCCAGCAACCGGGACCTATACAATGAGCAGTTCTTC

abundance: -
v_gene: TRBV5-1
d_gene: -
len: 14
j_gene: TRBJ1-2
CDR3aa: CASSFGGGVYGYTF
CDR3nt: TGCGCCAGCAGCTTCGGTGGCGGAGTCTATGGCTACACCTTC

abundance: many
v_gene: TRBV5-1
d_gene: -
len: 14
j_gene: TRBJ1-5
CDR3aa: CASSLGGDNQPQHF
CDR3nt: TGCGCCAGCAGCTTAGGGGGAGACAATCAGCCCCAGCATTTT

abundance: few
v_gene: TRBV12-3/TRBV12-4
d_gene: -
len: 14
j_gene: TRBJ1-5
CDR3aa: CASRYGPPGQPQHF
CDR3nt: TGTGCCAGCAGATACGGACCTCCCGGACAGCCCCAGCATTTT

abundance: -
v_gene: TRBV5-5
d_gene: -
len: 17
j_gene: TRBJ2-6
CDR3aa: CASSLVKGRSGANVLTF
CDR3nt: TGTGCCAGCAGCTTGGTAAAGGGGCGCTCTGGGGCCAACGTCCTGACTTTC

abundance: few
v_gene: TRBV14
d_gene: -
len: 16
j_gene: TRBJ2-4
CDR3aa: CASSQDTRQALLIQYF
CDR3nt: TGTGCCAGCAGCCAAGACACGAGACAGGCGCTGCTTATTCAGTACTTC

abundance: -
v_gene: TRBV20-1
d_gene: -
len: 15
j_gene: TRBJ2-4
CDR3aa: CSARDLQAAKNIQYF
CDR3nt: TGCAGTGCTAGAGATCTCCAGGCGGCCAAAAACATTCAGTACTTC

abundance: many
v_gene: TRBV20-1
d_gene: -
len: 14
j_gene: TRBJ2-1
CDR3aa: CSAIRSANYNEQFF
CDR3nt: TGCAGTGCCATTCGTAGCGCGAACTACAATGAGCAGTTCTTC

abundance: few
v_gene: TRBV6-4
d_gene: TRBD2
len: 15
j_gene: TRBJ2-1
CDR3aa: CASSAELAGVYEQFF
CDR3nt: TGTGCCAGCAGTGCGGAACTAGCGGGAGTATATGAGCAGTTCTTC

abundance: many
v_gene: TRBV27
d_gene: TRBD2
len: 15
j_gene: TRBJ2-1
CDR3aa: CASSPGTSERRGQFF
CDR3nt: TGTGCCAGCAGTCCTGGGACTAGCGAGCGTAGGGGGCAGTTCTTC

abundance: few
v_gene: TRBV5-1
d_gene: TRBD1
len: 15
j_gene: TRBJ2-1
CDR3aa: CASSLPGQGGDEQFF
CDR3nt: TGCGCCAGCAGCTTACCGGGACAGGGGGGGGATGAGCAGTTCTTC

abundance: -
v_gene: TRBV9
d_gene: -
len: 15
j_gene: TRBJ2-7
CDR3aa: CASSVGNSGYGEQYF
CDR3nt: TGTGCCAGCAGCGTAGGAAACTCTGGATATGGCGAGCAGTACTTC

abundance: -
v_gene: TRBV5-1
d_gene: -
len: 15
j_gene: TRBJ2-7
CDR3aa: CASSLDVGPSYEQYF
CDR3nt: TGCGCCAGCAGCTTGGATGTGGGTCCGTCCTACGAGCAGTACTTC

abundance: -
v_gene: TRBV4-2
d_gene: TRBD1
len: 16
j_gene: TRBJ1-2
CDR3aa: CASSPGTGGEWYGYTF
CDR3nt: TGTGCCAGCAGCCCCGGGACAGGGGGCGAATGGTATGGCTACACCTTC